The 19 T cell receptor beta chains below come from one sample, sequenced in a study of shared clonotypes between healthy human individuals. Assay used: immunoSEQ multiplex PCR; TCRdb lists only in-frame clones, some missing. The sample lists about 2 million clones; just under 95% were seen once. As defined, naive CD8 cells were CD45RO-negative and positively selected for CCR7, with terminally differentiated effector memory CD45RA+ cells excluded. The specimen sequenced was naive CD8+ T cells sorted from blood. All receptors come from a man between 18 and 29 years old in good health.

CDR3 in amino acids: CASSQALSDTQYF. In DNA form, the CDR3 reads TGTGCCAGCAGTCAAGCCCTCTCAGATACGCAGTATTTT. The chain couples TRBV28 to TRBJ2-3; D not resolved. Deletions cut 5 bases from V and 4 bases from J, with 10 bases between. CDR1 and CDR2 from the germline V gene are MDHEN and SYDVKM. The CDR3 has 13 amino acids.

V gene TRBV5-6 combines with J gene TRBJ2-7; D unclear. Germline V gives CDR1 SGHDT, CDR2 YYEEEE. The CDR3 extends over 13 amino acids. Trimming removed 2 bases from V and 2 bases from J, with 8 bases in between. CDR3 nucleotide sequence: TGTGCCAGCAGCTTTACGGCTACCTACGAGCAGTACTTC. Translated: CASSFTATYEQYF. Full variable domain (outside the CDR3, taken from reference TRBV5-6 and TRBJ2-7): DAGVTQSPTHLIKTRGQQVTLRCSPKSGHDTVSWYQQALGQGPQFIFQYYEEEERQRGNFPDRFSGHQFPNYSSELNVNALLLGDSALYLCASSFTATYEQYFGPGTRLTVT.

CDR3 sequence: CASSSTGGGYTF. The CDR3 DNA sequence: TGTGCCAGCAGCTCGACAGGGGGCGGCTACACCTTC. The rearrangement joins TRBV7-3 to TRBJ1-2; 10 bases map to TRBD1. V lost 4 bases to trimming and J lost 8 bases; unmatched junction nucleotides: 1. Germline V gives CDR1 SGHTA, CDR2 FQGTGA. The CDR3 runs to 12 residues.

The V and J genes are TRBV27 and TRBJ2-1, with D perhaps TRBD1 (5 bases). The CDR3 sequence is 16 residues long. Germline loops: CDR1 MNHEY, CDR2 SMNVEV (reference sequence). Between the trimmed V and J ends, which lost 0 bases and 5 bases, there was a span of 14 bases. As DNA, the CDR3 is TGTGCCAGCAGTTTATCCAAAGGGGATTTACACAATGAGCAGTTCTTC. Its protein product is CASSLSKGDLHNEQFF.

The CDR3 reads CASNPGLYNEQFF. CDR3 bases: TGTGCCAGCAACCCGGGACTCTACAATGAGCAGTTCTTC. V is TRBV5-6 and J is TRBJ2-1; D perhaps matches TRBD2 (6 bases). V was clipped by 6 bases and J by 3 bases, with 10 bases between them. CDR3 length: 13 residues. Germline V CDR1 and CDR2: SGHDT, YYEEEE. Supplemented by reference TRBV5-6 and TRBJ2-1, the full variable domain reads DAGVTQSPTHLIKTRGQQVTLRCSPKSGHDTVSWYQQALGQGPQFIFQYYEEEERQRGNFPDRFSGHQFPNYSSELNVNALLLGDSALYLCASNPGLYNEQFFGPGTRLTVL.

The genes are TRBV30 and TRBJ1-2; D possibly corresponds to TRBD1 (5 bases). Germline assignment: CDR1 GTSNPN and CDR2 SVGIG (reference sequence). CDR3 size: 14 residues. With 2 bases removed from V and 8 bases from J, the gap between germline ends came to 18 bases. In DNA form, the CDR3 reads TGTGCCTGGAGTTTCTGGGGCGCAGACTTCGGCTACACCTTC. It yields the protein CAWSFWGADFGYTF.

The chain uses TRBV2 and TRBJ2-5; D ambiguous. V was cut by 6 bases and J by 4 bases, with 12 bases left in between. Germline V gene lookup returns CDR1 SNHLY and CDR2 FYNNEI. The CDR3 has 13 residues. The chain's CDR3 is CASRDPGGETQYF. Written as DNA, the CDR3 is TGTGCCAGCAGAGACCCAGGCGGAGAGACCCAGTACTTC.

The chain recombines TRBV6-4 with TRBJ2-3; tentative D call: TRBD2 (5 bases). The CDR3 is made up of 18 amino acids. The V end was cut by 2 bases, the J end by 10 bases, with 28 bases between. Germline V gives CDR1 MRHNA, CDR2 SNTAGT. The CDR3 DNA reads as TGTGCCAGCAGTGACCAAATCCACTTTCTGCGCGGGCCTGGAGCGCAGTATTTT. It is translated as CASSDQIHFLRGPGAQYF.

V gene TRBV4-3 combines with J gene TRBJ2-7; 7 nucleotides agree with TRBD2. This CDR3 is built from 15 residues. CDR1 and CDR2 (germline): LGHNA, YSLEER. The V segment lost 1 base and the J segment 0 bases; nucleotides outside the gene matches: 3. CDR3 sequence reads: CASSQAPSGSYEQYF. The CDR3 bases are TGCGCCAGCAGCCAAGCACCTAGCGGCTCCTACGAGCAGTACTTC.

The chain uses TRBV9 and TRBJ2-6; maybe TRBD1 (5 bases). Germline CDR1 is SGDLS and CDR2 is YYNGEE. The CDR3 covers 16 residues. V lost 0 bases to trimming and J lost 0 bases, with 7 bases between them. CDR3 sequence (DNA): TGTGCCAGCAGCGTAGGCAGGGACTCTGGGGCCAACGTCCTGACTTTC. Encoded protein: CASSVGRDSGANVLTF.

This chain uses TRBV5-4 with TRBJ1-1; TRBD1 agrees at 7 bases. CDR3 size: 16 residues. Unmatched junction bases numbered 9, after V lost 3 bases and J lost 1 base. Germline lookup yields CDR1 SGHNT and CDR2 YYREEE (reference sequence). Here the CDR3 DNA reads TGTGCCAGCAGCTGGGGGGCCAGGGGGGCGAACACTGAAGCTTTCTTT. This sequence encodes CASSWGARGANTEAFF. The variable domain in full, with the rest retrieved from reference TRBV5-4 and TRBJ1-1, is ETGVTQSPTHLIKTRGQQVTLRCSSQSGHNTVSWYQQALGQGPQFIFQYYREEENGRGNFPPRFSGLQFPNYSSELNVNALELDDSALYLCASSWGARGANTEAFFGQGTRLTVV.

The chain combines TRBV6-6 with TRBJ2-5; D not resolved. The germline V and J ends were trimmed by 4 bases and 0 bases, with 3 bases remaining between them. The CDR3 is made up of 12 amino acids. Germline values: CDR1 MNHNY, CDR2 SVGAGI (reference sequence). The CDR3 coding sequence is TGTGCCAGCAGTTCATACCAAGAGACCCAGTACTTC. This gives the protein CASSSYQETQYF.

The chain is built from TRBV9 and TRBJ1-2; D gene uncertain. V was shortened by 2 bases and J by 4 bases, with 9 bases between the two germline ends. The germline V gene has CDR1 SGDLS and CDR2 YYNGEE. The CDR3 runs to 13 residues. The CDR3 protein is CASSVNDRYGYTF. DNA of the CDR3: TGTGCCAGCAGCGTCAATGATCGCTATGGCTACACCTTC.

V is TRBV4-1 and J is TRBJ2-7, with D unresolved. The CDR3 has 19 residues. In germline, CDR1 is MGHRA, CDR2 YSYEKL. V shed 4 bases and J shed 5 bases, with 30 bases lying between them. This CDR3 is CASSPLEGRSVLKPNEQYF. For the CDR3, the DNA is TGCGCCAGCAGCCCATTAGAAGGACGCAGCGTTCTGAAGCCCAACGAGCAGTACTTC.

This chain's CDR3 is CASSLTSETYGYTF. CDR3 coding DNA: TGTGCCAGCAGCTTAACGTCAGAGACCTATGGCTACACCTTC. The chain couples TRBV7-9 to TRBJ1-2; D is unresolved. Per the germline V gene, CDR1 is SEHNR and CDR2 is FQNEAQ (reference sequence). V dropped 2 bases and J dropped 4 bases, with 11 bases sitting between them. This CDR3 contains 14 residues.

This rearrangement joins TRBV13 to TRBJ2-1, with 7 bases lining up with TRBD1. Per the germline V gene, CDR1 is PRHDT and CDR2 is FYEKMQ (reference sequence). The CDR3 is made up of 17 amino acids. The V gene end was trimmed by 0 bases and the J gene end by 0 bases; junction bases not matched to a gene: 5. CDR3 sequence: CASSLGLGDSSYNEQFF. CDR3 DNA sequence: TGTGCCAGCAGCTTAGGCCTTGGGGACAGCTCCTACAATGAGCAGTTCTTC.

The CDR3 here is CASSSGPFKGEKLFF. In DNA form, the CDR3 reads TGTGCCAGCAGCTCTGGACCCTTTAAAGGGGAAAAACTGTTTTTT. This sequence joins TRBV7-2 and TRBJ1-4; D unresolved. Germline lookup yields CDR1 SGHTA and CDR2 FQGNSA. V lost 4 bases and J lost 8, with 17 bases in between. CDR3 length equals 15 residues.

The gene calls are TRBV28 and TRBJ2-1; 11 bases match TRBD2. V dropped 3 bases and J dropped 8; count of bases not matched to a gene: 12. This CDR3 spans 17 amino acids. Germline V gene data show CDR1 as MDHEN and CDR2 as SYDVKM. CDR3 amino acids: CASSLADSGGAAYEQFF. In DNA, the CDR3 is TGTGCCAGCAGTTTGGCCGATAGCGGGGGGGCCGCCTATGAGCAGTTCTTC.

This clone came up once. Other DNA sequences in this sample translate to the same CDR3. V usage is TRBV27 and J usage is TRBJ2-7; D perhaps matches TRBD2 (5 bases). This CDR3 region has 14 residues. Trimming cost V 2 bases and J 3 bases, with 11 bases left between them. The germline gives CDR1 MNHEY, CDR2 SMNVEV (reference sequence). DNA for the CDR3: TGTGCCAGCAGTTTAGCGGGCCCTCTCTACGAGCAGTACTTC. This gives the protein CASSLAGPLYEQYF.